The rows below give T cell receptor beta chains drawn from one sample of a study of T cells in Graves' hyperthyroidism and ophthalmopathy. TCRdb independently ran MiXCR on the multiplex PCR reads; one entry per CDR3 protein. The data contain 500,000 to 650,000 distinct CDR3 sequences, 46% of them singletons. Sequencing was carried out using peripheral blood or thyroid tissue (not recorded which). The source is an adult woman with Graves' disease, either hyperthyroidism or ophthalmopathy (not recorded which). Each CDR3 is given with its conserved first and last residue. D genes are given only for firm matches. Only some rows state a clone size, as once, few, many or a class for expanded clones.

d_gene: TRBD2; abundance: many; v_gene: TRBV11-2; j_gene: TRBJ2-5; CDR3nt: TGCGCCAGCAGCTTGAGCGGGGGCCAAGAGACCCAGTACTTC; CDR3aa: CASSLSGGQETQYF
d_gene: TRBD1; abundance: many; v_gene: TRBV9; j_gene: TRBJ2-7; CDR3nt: TGTGCCAGCAGCGAGTGGGACAGGTCGAACGAGCAGTACTTC; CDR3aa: CASSEWDRSNEQYF
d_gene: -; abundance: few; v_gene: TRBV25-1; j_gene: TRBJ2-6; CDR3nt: TGTGCCAGCAGCCCGTCTTCCGGGGCACAATCTGGGGCCAACGTCCTGACTTTC; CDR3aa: CASSPSSGAQSGANVLTF
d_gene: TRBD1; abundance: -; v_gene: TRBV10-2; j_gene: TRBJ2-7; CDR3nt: TGCGCCAGCAGTGAGGGACAGGGCTCCTACGAGCAGTACTTC; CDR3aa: CASSEGQGSYEQYF
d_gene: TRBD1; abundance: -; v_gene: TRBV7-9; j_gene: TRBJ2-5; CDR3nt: TGCGCCAGCAGCCTGACAGGGGCTAGTACCCAGTACTTC; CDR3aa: CASSLTGASTQYF
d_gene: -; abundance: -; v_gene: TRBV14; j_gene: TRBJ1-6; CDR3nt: TGTGCCAGCAGCCAAGGGAGGTCCTATAATTCACCCCTCCACTTT; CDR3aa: CASSQGRSYNSPLHF
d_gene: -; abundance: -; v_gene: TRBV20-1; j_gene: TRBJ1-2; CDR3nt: TGCAGTGCTAGAGATGGGCAGGGGTATGGCTACACCTTC; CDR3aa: CSARDGQGYGYTF
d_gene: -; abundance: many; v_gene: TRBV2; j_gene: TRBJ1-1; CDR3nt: TGTGCCAGCAGTCCGGACTTAAACACTGAAGCTTTCTTT; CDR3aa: CASSPDLNTEAFF
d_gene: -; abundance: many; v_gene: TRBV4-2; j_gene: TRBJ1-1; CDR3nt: TGTGCCAGCAGCCAAACCATCGGGAACACTGAAGCTTTCTTT; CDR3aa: CASSQTIGNTEAFF
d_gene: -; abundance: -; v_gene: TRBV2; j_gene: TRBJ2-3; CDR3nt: TGTGCCAGCAGTGAAGCTTCGGATACGCAGTATTTT; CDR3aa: CASSEASDTQYF
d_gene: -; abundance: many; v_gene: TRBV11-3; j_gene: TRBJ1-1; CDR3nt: TGTGCCAGCAGCTTAAGGGGGGCAAACATGAACACTGAAGCTTTCTTT; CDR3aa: CASSLRGANMNTEAFF
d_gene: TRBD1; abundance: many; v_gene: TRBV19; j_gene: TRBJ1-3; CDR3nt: TGTGCCAGTAGTACCCGGGACAGACTCTCTGGAAACACCATATATTTT; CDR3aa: CASSTRDRLSGNTIYF
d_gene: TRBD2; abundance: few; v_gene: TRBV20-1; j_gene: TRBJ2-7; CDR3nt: TGCAGTGCTAGAGAGTCTGGACTAGCGGGAGTCGAGCAGTACTTC; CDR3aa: CSARESGLAGVEQYF
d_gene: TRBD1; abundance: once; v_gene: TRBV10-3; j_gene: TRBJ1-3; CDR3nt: TGTGCCATCAGTGAAGGTTTGGACAGGGGGCGTCGAAGTGGAAACACCATATATTTT; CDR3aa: CAISEGLDRGRRSGNTIYF
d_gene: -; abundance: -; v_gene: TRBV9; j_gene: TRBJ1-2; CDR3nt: TGTGCCAGCAGCGCCGACAGGAACTATGGCTACACCTTC; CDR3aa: CASSADRNYGYTF
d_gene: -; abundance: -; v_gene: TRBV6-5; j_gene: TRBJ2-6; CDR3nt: TGTGCCGGCCGGCGGGCAGCACCCTCTGGGGCCAACGTCCTGACTTTC; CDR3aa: CAGRRAAPSGANVLTF
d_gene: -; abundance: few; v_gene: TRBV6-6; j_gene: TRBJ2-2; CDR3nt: TGTGCCAGCAGCCCATACAATCGGAGGGGCTGGACCGGGGAGCTGTTTTTT; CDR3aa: CASSPYNRRGWTGELFF